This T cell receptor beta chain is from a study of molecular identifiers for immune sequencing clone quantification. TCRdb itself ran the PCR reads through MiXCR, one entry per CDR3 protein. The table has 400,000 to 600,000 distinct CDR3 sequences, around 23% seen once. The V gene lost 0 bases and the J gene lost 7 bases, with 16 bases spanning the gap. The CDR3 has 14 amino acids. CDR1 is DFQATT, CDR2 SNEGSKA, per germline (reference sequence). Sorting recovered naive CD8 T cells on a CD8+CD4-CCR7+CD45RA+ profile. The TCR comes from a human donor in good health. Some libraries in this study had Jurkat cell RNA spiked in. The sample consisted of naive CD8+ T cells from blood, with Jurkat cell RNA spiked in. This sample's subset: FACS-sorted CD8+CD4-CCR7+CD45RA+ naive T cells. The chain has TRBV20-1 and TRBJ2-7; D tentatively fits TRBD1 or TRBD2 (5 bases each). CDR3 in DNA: TGCAGTGCTAGAGATGAGGGGAGCTTGGGGGAGCAGTACTTC. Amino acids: CSARDEGSLGEQYF.